Each of the 14 T cell receptor beta chains below was sequenced from the same sample in a study of beta chain features in type 1 diabetes. These receptors are not linked to any known antigen. Whole-study results and caveats: People with Type 1 diabetes carried modestly yet significantly shorter TCRB CDR3s in all four CD4+ subsets.

The whole isolated RNA underwent reverse transcription, so sequencing captured expressed TCRB transcripts. Sequenced by immunoSEQ multiplex PCR; TCRdb stores in-frame clones only, minus some. Here the sample spans approximately 240,000 clones, roughly 17% being singletons. The specimen sequenced was naive CD4+ T cells from blood. The receptors here all came from a man aged 25 to 40 with type 1 diabetes.

This clone occurred a few times. V gene TRBV15 combines with J gene TRBJ2-7; 9 bases align to TRBD1. This CDR3 is built from 15 residues. V shed 3 bases and J 4 bases; nucleotides not matched to a gene: 7. Germline loops: CDR1 LNHNV, CDR2 YYDKDF (reference sequence). The CDR3 DNA reads as TGTGCCACCAGCAGGCCGGGACAGGGATGGTACGAGCAGTACTTC. Translating it yields CATSRPGQGWYEQYF.

CDR3: CASSAARGYEQFF. DNA for the CDR3: TGTGCCAGCAGCGCAGCCAGGGGCTATGAGCAGTTCTTC. The chain carries TRBV7-2 and TRBJ2-1; possible D gene TRBD1, 6 bases. The V end lost 5 bases, the J end lost 8 bases, and 13 bases lay between the germline ends. The germline V gene encodes CDR1 SGHTA and CDR2 FQGNSA. CDR3 length: 13 residues.

This clone was seen a handful of times. CDR3 bases: TGCAGCGTCACACAGGGGTCAAACACTGAAGCTTTCTTT. Encoded protein: CSVTQGSNTEAFF. This chain joins TRBV29-1 and TRBJ1-1; 7 bases map to TRBD1. CDR3 length equals 13 residues. Germline CDR1 is SQVTM and CDR2 is ANQGSEA. The junction had 6 bases not matched to a gene; V was cut back by 6 bases and J by 2 bases.

This clone was picked up one time. This chain links TRBV5-7 with TRBJ2-5, with D tentatively TRBD1 (5 bases). TRBV5-7 is treated as an ORF (open reading frame) with a function not yet certain. This CDR3 spans 14 amino acids. V dropped 2 bases and J dropped 2 bases, with 10 bases sitting between them. CDR3 in amino acids: CASSLMRQQETQYF. The CDR3 nucleotides read TGTGCCAGCAGCTTAATGAGACAGCAAGAGACCCAGTACTTC.

This clone was found a few times. V and J are TRBV30 and TRBJ2-1; D is uncertain. The length of the CDR3 is 12 residues. The ends were cut back, 8 bases at V and 6 bases at J, with 14 bases in the middle. The germline V gene encodes CDR1 GTSNPN and CDR2 SVGIG (reference sequence). CDR3 sequence reads: CARQIGANEQFF. CDR3 nucleotide sequence: TGTGCCCGCCAGATAGGAGCCAATGAGCAGTTCTTC.

The rearrangement joins TRBV2 to TRBJ2-5, with D unresolved. Germline CDR1 is SNHLY and CDR2 is FYNNEI. This CDR3 is 12 amino acids long. V lost 2 bases to trimming and J lost 4 bases, with 5 bases between them. CDR3 loop: CASSERAETQYF. Here the CDR3 DNA reads TGTGCCAGCAGTGAAAGGGCAGAGACCCAGTACTTC. Variable domain in full (rest from reference TRBV2 and TRBJ2-5): EPEVTQTPSHQVTQMGQEVILRCVPISNHLYFYWYRQILGQKVEFLVSFYNNEISEKSEIFDDQFSVERPDGSNFTLKIRSTKLEDSAMYFCASSERAETQYFGPGTRLLVL.

This clone was counted between two and nine times. The chain combines TRBV10-3 with TRBJ2-3, with D unresolved. Looked up from germline, CDR1 is ENHRY and CDR2 is SYGVKD. Trimming took off 4 bases at V and 2 bases at J, with 10 bases between the two ends. This CDR3 has 14 amino acids. The CDR3 loop is CAISVDGFTDTQYF. The CDR3 bases are TGTGCCATCAGTGTGGACGGTTTCACAGATACGCAGTATTTT.

The V gene is TRBV5-4, the J gene TRBJ2-1, with unresolved D. V shed 4 bases and J shed 5 bases, with 16 bases lying between them. This CDR3 comprises 15 residues. Germline V gives CDR1 SGHNT, CDR2 YYREEE (reference sequence). DNA for the CDR3: TGTGCCAGCAGCCCTTTAGCCGGGTCCAACAATGAGCAGTTCTTC. It codes for CASSPLAGSNNEQFF.

This clone was observed a handful of times. V is TRBV7-2 and J is TRBJ2-7; D is undetermined. Germline lookup yields CDR1 SGHTA and CDR2 FQGNSA. This CDR3 is 13 amino acids long. Deletions cut 3 bases from V and 6 bases from J, with 12 bases between. CDR3 protein: CASSFDRSSEQYF. The CDR3 DNA is TGTGCCAGCAGCTTCGATCGTTCCAGCGAGCAGTACTTC.

This clone was seen only a few times. V is TRBV4-3 and J is TRBJ2-3, with D tentatively TRBD1 or TRBD2 (5 bases each). Germline V gene data show CDR1 as LGHNA and CDR2 as YSLEER. The CDR3 runs to 15 residues. The V and J ends lost 5 bases and 5 bases respectively, with 17 bases between them. In nucleotides, the CDR3 is TGCGCCAGCAGCGGGGGAACAGCCGGGGAAGATACGCAGTATTTT. Its protein is CASSGGTAGEDTQYF.

Written as DNA, the CDR3 is TGTGCCTGGAGTTTAGGGCAGCTCAACACTGAAGCTTTCTTT. It specifies CAWSLGQLNTEAFF. The gene calls are TRBV30 and TRBJ1-1, with D unclear. Germline-derived CDR1 and CDR2 are GTSNPN and SVGIG (reference sequence). Trimming removed 2 bases at V and 2 bases at J, with 12 bases between. This CDR3 has 14 residues.

CDR3 sequence (DNA): TGCAGCATACGGACCAGGTTCCAGGTTAGCACAGATACGCAGTATTTT. It codes for CSIRTRFQVSTDTQYF. The chain combines TRBV29-1 with TRBJ2-3; no clear D gene. CDR3 size: 16 residues. The germline CDR1 and CDR2 sequences are SQVTM and ANQGSEA. The ends were cut back, 8 bases at V and 0 bases at J, with 21 bases in the middle.

There are a few counts of this clone. This rearrangement joins TRBV7-2 to TRBJ2-1, with TRBD2 matching 10 bases. Germline V gene lookup returns CDR1 SGHTA and CDR2 FQGNSA. The CDR3 runs 16 residues. With V trimmed by 1 base and J by 7 bases, 7 bases remained unmatched. In nucleotides, the CDR3 is TGTGCCAGCAGCTTAGTAGGTCTAGCGGGAGAGAATGAGCAGTTCTTC. It encodes CASSLVGLAGENEQFF.

The chain has TRBV11-2 and TRBJ2-7; the D is unclear. Trimming removed 0 bases at V and 3 bases at J, with 9 bases between. The V gene's germline CDR1 is SGHAT and CDR2 FQNNGV. There are 14 residues in the CDR3. The CDR3 DNA follows: TGTGCCAGCAGCTTAGAATGGGTTAACTACGAGCAGTACTTC. This gives the protein CASSLEWVNYEQYF.